Each of the 21 T cell receptor beta chains below was sequenced from the same sample in a study of patients and donors after allogeneic stem cell transplantation. TCRdb redid the calling of the RT-PCR reads with MiXCR, one entry per CDR3 protein. The sample shows some 960,000 distinct CDR3 sequences, approximately 18% of them seen only once. The source material was blood, either unsorted or a sorted T cell fraction (not recorded which). The receptors originated from a human donor who was either an allogeneic HSCT recipient or a stem cell or donor lymphocyte infusion donor (not recorded which). It is not recorded whose cells these are; they may come from a transplant donor.

This clonotype was detected a few times. The CDR3 protein is CASSLSGAAYF. The CDR3 region has the DNA TGTGCCAGCAGTTTAAGCGGGGCTGCGTATTTT. The chain carries TRBV12-3 or TRBV12-4 and TRBJ2-3, with 7 nucleotides matching TRBD2. The CDR3 has 11 residues. With V trimmed by 2 bases and J by 14 bases, 4 bases remained unmatched.

This chain uses TRBV11-2 with TRBJ1-2; D uncertain. The CDR3 has 14 residues. Germline CDR1 is SGHAT and CDR2 is FQNNGV. V was cut by 0 bases and J by 4 bases, with 9 bases left in between. The CDR3 DNA reads as TGTGCCAGCAGCTTAGATCCCACTGGCTATGGCTACACCTTC. Translating it yields CASSLDPTGYGYTF.

This chain joins TRBV11-2 and TRBJ2-3; TRBD2 matches 7 bases. The junction had 12 bases not matched to a gene; V was cut back by 8 bases and J by 4 bases. CDR1 and CDR2 (germline): SGHAT, FQNNGV. This CDR3 spans 15 amino acids. CDR3 sequence reads: CASGGVAGGPDTQYF. The CDR3 region has the DNA TGTGCCAGCGGGGGGGTAGCAGGAGGCCCAGATACGCAGTATTTT.

The table lists this clonotype with a few counts. This chain uses TRBV27 with TRBJ2-2, with TRBD2 identical over 10 bases. V dropped 5 bases and J dropped 4; count of bases not matched to a gene: 4. The CDR3 has 15 amino acids. Germline V gene data show CDR1 as MNHEY and CDR2 as SMNVEV (reference sequence). CDR3 residues: CASSTGTSVTGELFF. The CDR3 DNA is TGTGCCAGCAGTACCGGGACTAGCGTCACCGGGGAGCTGTTTTTT.

This clonotype was seen a few times. The chain joins TRBV3-1 to TRBJ1-1; the D gene is possibly TRBD1 (5 bases). Trimming pared 6 bases from V and 3 bases from J, leaving 11 bases between. The CDR3 is 13 residues long. Germline CDR1 reads LGHDT; CDR2 reads YNNKEL (reference sequence). The CDR3 sequence is CASRGELDTEAFF. CDR3 DNA: TGTGCCAGCAGGGGGGAATTGGACACTGAAGCTTTCTTT.

This clonotype was seen only a few times. The chain employs TRBV4-1 and TRBJ1-1; the D is unclear. The CDR3 has 15 amino acids. In germline, CDR1 is MGHRA, CDR2 YSYEKL. The V end was cut by 3 bases, the J end by 6 bases, with 17 bases between. DNA of the CDR3: TGCGCCAGCAGCCATCTGGGGTCCGGGAAGGCTGAAGCTTTCTTT. Amino acids: CASSHLGSGKAEAFF.

The chain links TRBV12-3 or TRBV12-4 to TRBJ2-7, with D tentatively TRBD1 (6 bases). V gave up 2 bases and J gave up 3 bases, with 14 bases separating them. CDR3 length: 15 amino acids. CDR3 nucleotide sequence: TGTGCCAGCAGTTTAAGACAGGCCTCTTTCTACGAGCAGTACTTC. This codes for CASSLRQASFYEQYF.

This sequence joins TRBV12-3 or TRBV12-4 and TRBJ1-2, with D perhaps matching TRBD1 (5 bases). The CDR3 is made up of 17 amino acids. V shed 8 bases and J shed 6 bases, with 28 bases lying between them. CDR3 loop: CASARPDTGRLNDGYTF. CDR3 in DNA: TGTGCCAGCGCCCGTCCGGACACCGGCCGCCTGAATGATGGCTACACCTTC.

This clonotype was seen a few times. The gene calls are TRBV12-3 or TRBV12-4 and TRBJ1-3; D gene uncertain. The CDR3 runs to 12 residues. Trimming cost V 6 bases and J 7 bases, with 10 bases left between them. CDR3: CASSNLWNTIYF. The DNA of the CDR3 is TGTGCCAGCAGCAACCTTTGGAACACCATATATTTT.

In its sample, this clonotype was seen many times. The chain combines TRBV12-3 or TRBV12-4 with TRBJ2-5; D assignment may be TRBD1 or TRBD2 (6 bases each). Trimming cost V 6 bases and J 4 bases, with 18 bases left between them. This CDR3 contains 15 residues. For the CDR3, the DNA is TGTGCCAGCAGCTCGGGGGCCCTAATTCCAGAGACCCAGTACTTC. It is translated as CASSSGALIPETQYF.

V and J are TRBV6-5 and TRBJ2-5; 11 bases are a match to TRBD2. The V gene's germline CDR1 is MNHEY and CDR2 SVGAGI. Trimming took 2 bases from V and 5 from J; bases not matched to a gene: 10. The CDR3 consists of 17 residues. For the CDR3, the DNA is TGTGCCAGCAGTTACCCGGGACTAGCGGAGTCCCTGGAGACCCAGTACTTC. Encoded protein: CASSYPGLAESLETQYF.

This chain uses TRBV7-2 with TRBJ1-5; 7 positions agree with TRBD1. CDR1 SGHTA and CDR2 FQGNSA come from the germline V gene. This CDR3 has 13 residues. V dropped 6 bases and J dropped 7; count of bases not matched to a gene: 6. The CDR3 is CASRFDRAQPQHF. The CDR3, as DNA: TGTGCCAGCAGATTCGACAGGGCACAGCCCCAGCATTTT. Full variable domain (rest looked up from reference TRBV7-2 and TRBJ1-5): GAGVSQSPSNKVTEKGKDVELRCDPISGHTALYWYRQSLGQGLEFLIYFQGNSAPDKSGLPSDRFSAERTGGSVSTLTIQRTQQEDSAVYLCASRFDRAQPQHFGDGTRLSIL.

The rearrangement links TRBV20-1 to TRBJ2-7; D is possibly TRBD1 (6 bases). The CDR3 is 15 residues long. The V end lost 8 bases, the J end lost 5 bases, and 25 bases lay between the germline ends. CDR1 is DFQATT and CDR2 is SNEGSKA in the germline V gene (reference sequence). The CDR3 DNA is TGCAGTTCCGCGAATATAACAGGGATCTACCACGAGCAGTACTTC. Protein sequence: CSSANITGIYHEQYF.

The gene calls are TRBV2 and TRBJ1-2, with D perhaps TRBD1 (5 bases). CDR1 SNHLY and CDR2 FYNNEI come from the germline V gene. Trimming pared 0 bases from V and 4 bases from J, leaving 15 bases between. CDR3 size: 16 residues. The CDR3 nucleotides are TGTGCCAGCAGTGAAGCCCTAGTGGCAGGGAGCTATGGCTACACCTTC. It translates to CASSEALVAGSYGYTF.

This clonotype was observed a few times. The rearrangement joins TRBV6-5 to TRBJ2-6, with D possibly being TRBD1 or TRBD2 (5 bases each). CDR3 size: 18 residues. The V and J ends lost 0 bases and 0 bases respectively, with 12 bases between them. Germline CDR1 reads MNHEY; CDR2 reads SVGAGI. This CDR3 is CASSYSRGRASGANVLTF. The CDR3 DNA is TGTGCCAGCAGTTACTCGAGGGGCAGGGCCTCTGGGGCCAACGTCCTGACTTTC.

The rearrangement links TRBV5-1 to TRBJ1-1; possible D gene TRBD1, 5 bases. The CDR3 covers 14 residues. In germline, CDR1 is SGHRS, CDR2 YFSETQ. Trimming removed 2 bases at V and 5 bases at J, with 13 bases between. The CDR3 reads CASSLKGDRTEAFF. The CDR3 bases are TGCGCCAGCAGCTTAAAAGGGGATCGAACTGAAGCTTTCTTT.

The chain recombines TRBV9 with TRBJ2-5; D unresolved. CDR3 length: 14 amino acids. Germline CDR1 reads SGDLS; CDR2 reads YYNGEE. V was shortened by 4 bases and J by 5 bases, with 15 bases between the two germline ends. The chain's CDR3 is CASSTGPGEETQYF. The CDR3 coding sequence is TGTGCCAGCAGCACGGGCCCCGGTGAGGAGACCCAGTACTTC.

V gene TRBV7-2 combines with J gene TRBJ2-3, with TRBD2 matching 9 bases. This CDR3 has 16 residues. Germline V gene data show CDR1 as SGHTA and CDR2 as FQGNSA. The trim removed 1 base at V and 6 bases at J, leaving 8 bases unmatched. In DNA, the CDR3 is TGTGCCAGCAGCTTAGTGGCGGGGGGGCCCAGTGATACGCAGTATTTT. Protein sequence: CASSLVAGGPSDTQYF.

There are a few counts of this clonotype. The chain links TRBV6-2 or TRBV6-3 to TRBJ1-2, with D hard to call. Germline lookup yields CDR1 MNHEY and CDR2 SVGEGT. The CDR3 has 14 amino acids. V gave up 4 bases and J gave up 2 bases, with 11 bases separating them. The CDR3 sequence is CASSFFGSNYGYTF. The DNA of the CDR3 is TGTGCCAGCAGTTTCTTCGGGTCCAACTATGGCTACACCTTC.

J is TRBJ2-5 and V is TRBV12-3 or TRBV12-4; 8 nucleotides match TRBD1. The V segment lost 4 bases and the J segment 4 bases; nucleotides outside the gene matches: 2. The length of the CDR3 is 13 residues. CDR3 in DNA: TGTGCCAGCAGTTCAACAGGGGGAGAGACCCAGTACTTC. Protein sequence: CASSSTGGETQYF.

The chain joins TRBV20-1 to TRBJ2-1; 7 bases are a match to TRBD2. J was trimmed by 4 bases and V by 7 bases; bases with no gene match: 10. The CDR3 spans 14 residues. Germline CDR1 and CDR2: DFQATT and SNEGSKA (reference sequence). CDR3 coding DNA: TGCAGTGTTACCACCGGGACTACTTACAATGAGCAGTTCTTC. Its translation is CSVTTGTTYNEQFF.